This T cell receptor beta chain was sequenced during a study of siplizumab effects on memory and regulatory T cells. General study findings and limits: Unstimulated subsets contained matches for only a minor fraction of alloreactive clones.

Clones were read by immunoSEQ multiplex PCR, and TCRdb kept only the in-frame ones, dropping some. The repertoire includes 75,000 to 100,000 clones, roughly 94% of them detected once, and about 1.5% sits in the top ten. Trimming shortened V by 4 bases and J by 8 bases, and 14 bases separated the two germline ends. Germline V CDR1 and CDR2: MRHNA, SNTAGT. The CDR3 extends over 13 amino acids. This clone occurred once. Its antigen is unknown. The origin of this receptor is a human donor in good health. Sequenced: non-Treg CD4+ T cells sorted from blood. The chain joins TRBV6-4 to TRBJ1-1; no definite D call. The CDR3 region is CASSGGEKAEAFF. CDR3 bases: TGTGCCAGCAGTGGCGGGGAGAAAGCGGAAGCTTTCTTT.